This T cell receptor beta chain was sequenced for a study of blood T cell repertoires in COVID-19. Study-level background: The samples span acute and convalescent COVID-19 from the United States, Italy and Spain. T cells, B-cell-depleted T cells, or PBMCs provided the cDNA or gDNA that served as material.

Seattle patients were enrolled while actively infected and followed longitudinally. This CDR3 contains 14 residues. Trimming took 9 bases from V and 3 from J; bases not matched to a gene: 9. Germline V gives CDR1 LNHDA, CDR2 SQIVND (reference sequence). In the authors' workflow: Amplification with reference gene primers provided the estimates of nucleated cell counts. Sequencing used immunoSEQ multiplex PCR; TCRdb keeps in-frame clones, though not all of them. Clone size and the V and J calls come from that table; the DNA yielded D and trimming. The repertoire consists of 85,000 to 120,000 clones, with 87% occurring once and the leading ten covering 5% to 6.5%.

The chain is built from TRBV19 and TRBJ2-3; 7 positions agree with TRBD2. Specimen: peripheral blood. This receptor was taken from a woman in her forties or fifties with COVID-19, enrolled during active disease. The CDR3 loop is CASRPGGGTDTQYF. The DNA for the CDR3 is TGTGCCAGCCGCCCGGGCGGGGGAACAGATACGCAGTATTTT.